This section outlines one TCR beta chain sequence together with its context. With V trimmed by 4 bases and J by 5 bases, 7 bases remained unmatched. The CDR3 spans 15 residues. CDR1 and CDR2 (germline): LGHNA, YNFKEQ. This sample is part of a study of blood T cell repertoires in COVID-19. Sequencing was performed with immunoSEQ multiplex PCR; in TCRdb, only in-frame clones are kept and a portion is missing. In the table there are 400,000 to 550,000 clones, roughly 87% of which are singletons. The sequence came from a woman between 18 and 29 years old with acute COVID-19. The sequencing input was PBMCs or T cells enriched from blood (not recorded which). The chain joins TRBV4-2 to TRBJ2-1; 8 positions match TRBD2. As DNA, the CDR3 is TGTGCCAGCAGCCGGATAGCGGGGATTAACAATGAGCAGTTCTTC. It translates to CASSRIAGINNEQFF.